This T cell receptor beta chain was recovered during a study of cytomegalovirus exposure and HLA in healthy donors. Study context: The 120 or so validation repertoires, a later analysis reported, used the same platform as the approximately 670 first-cohort repertoires.

The CDR3 extends over 14 amino acids. The V gene's germline CDR1 is SGHRS and CDR2 YFSETQ. The V and J ends lost 0 bases and 0 bases respectively, with 7 bases between them. Notes on the study in general: The authors listed some 160 TCR beta chains as cytomegalovirus-associated.

Details on this clone: Antigen unknown.

The donors belonged to the roughly 110-subject validation cohort, separate from the approximately 670-subject first cohort. Produced via immunoSEQ multiplex PCR; TCRdb's table is partial and in-frame only. The sample has around 56,000 clones, 85% to 90% seen once. The sample was PBMCs. The V gene is TRBV5-1, the J gene TRBJ2-7; D remains ambiguous. This TCR derives from a woman younger than 35 in good health and CMV-seronegative. CDR3 in amino acids: CASSLEAGSYEQYF. The CDR3 bases are TGCGCCAGCAGCTTGGAAGCAGGCTCCTACGAGCAGTACTTC.